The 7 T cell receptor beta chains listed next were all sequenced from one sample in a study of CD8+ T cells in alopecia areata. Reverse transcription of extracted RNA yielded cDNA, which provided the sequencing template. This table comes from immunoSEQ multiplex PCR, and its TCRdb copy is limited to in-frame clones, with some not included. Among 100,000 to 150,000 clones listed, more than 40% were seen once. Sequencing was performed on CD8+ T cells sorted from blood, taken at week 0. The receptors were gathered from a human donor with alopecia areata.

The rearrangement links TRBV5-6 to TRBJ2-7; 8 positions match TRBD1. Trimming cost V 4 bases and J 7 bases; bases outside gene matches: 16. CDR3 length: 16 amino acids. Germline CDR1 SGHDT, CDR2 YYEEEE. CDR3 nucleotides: TGTGCCAGCAGCGCTTCCGGGACAGGACCCCAGGGGGAGCAGTACTTC. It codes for CASSASGTGPQGEQYF.

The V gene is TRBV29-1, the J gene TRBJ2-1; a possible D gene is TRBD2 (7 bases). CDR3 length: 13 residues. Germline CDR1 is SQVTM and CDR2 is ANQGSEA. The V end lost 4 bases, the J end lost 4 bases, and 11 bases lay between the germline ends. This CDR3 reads CSVAGGQYNEQFF. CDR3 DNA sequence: TGCAGCGTTGCCGGGGGGCAATACAATGAGCAGTTCTTC.

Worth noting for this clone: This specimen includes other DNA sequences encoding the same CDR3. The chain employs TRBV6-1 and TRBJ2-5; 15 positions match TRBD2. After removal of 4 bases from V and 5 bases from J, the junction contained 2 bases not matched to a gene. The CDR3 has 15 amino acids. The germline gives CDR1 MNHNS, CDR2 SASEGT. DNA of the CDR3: TGTGCCAGCAGTGGGACTAGCGGGGGGGCTGAGACCCAGTACTTC. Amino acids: CASSGTSGGAETQYF.

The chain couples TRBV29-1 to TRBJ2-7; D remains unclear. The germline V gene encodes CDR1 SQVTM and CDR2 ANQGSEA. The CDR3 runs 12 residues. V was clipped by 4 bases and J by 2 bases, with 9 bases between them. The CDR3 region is CSVVTSTYEQYF. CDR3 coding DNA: TGCAGCGTTGTGACTTCAACCTACGAGCAGTACTTC.

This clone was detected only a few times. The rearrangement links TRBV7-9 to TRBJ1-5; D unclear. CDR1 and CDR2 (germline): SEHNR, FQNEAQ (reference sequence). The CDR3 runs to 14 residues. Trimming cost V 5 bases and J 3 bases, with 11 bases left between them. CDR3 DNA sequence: TGTGCCAGCAGCCCTGACGGTTTCAATCAGCCCCAGCATTTT. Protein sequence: CASSPDGFNQPQHF.

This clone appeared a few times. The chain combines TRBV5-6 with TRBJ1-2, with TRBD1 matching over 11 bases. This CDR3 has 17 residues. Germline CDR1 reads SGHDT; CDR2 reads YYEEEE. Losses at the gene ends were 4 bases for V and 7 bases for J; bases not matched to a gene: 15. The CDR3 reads CASSAGTGTGGPRGYTF. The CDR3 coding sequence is TGTGCCAGCAGCGCCGGGACCGGGACAGGGGGTCCCCGTGGCTACACCTTC.

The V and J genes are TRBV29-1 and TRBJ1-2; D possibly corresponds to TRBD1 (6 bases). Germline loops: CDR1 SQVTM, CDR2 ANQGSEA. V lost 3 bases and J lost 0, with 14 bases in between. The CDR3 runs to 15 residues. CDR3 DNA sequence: TGCAGCGTTGAGCTGGGTCAGGGGCCTAACTATGGCTACACCTTC. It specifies CSVELGQGPNYGYTF.